This note documents a single TCR beta chain sequence. The assay was immunoSEQ multiplex PCR, and TCRdb's table has in-frame clones only and misses some. The sample has 300,000 to 400,000 clones, around 89% seen once; the top ten hold over 0.9%. The record originates from a study of blood T cell repertoires in COVID-19. J lost 7 bases, V lost 0 bases, and 12 bases had no gene match. This CDR3 comprises 16 residues. Germline CDR1 MGHRA, CDR2 YSYEKL. The chain employs TRBV4-1 and TRBJ2-7; 7 nucleotides match TRBD1. Sequenced: PBMCs or T cells enriched from blood (not recorded which). The clonotype was recovered from a woman in her thirties with acute COVID-19. CDR3 region: CASSQDHQGELREQYF. The CDR3 DNA sequence: TGCGCCAGCAGCCAAGATCACCAGGGGGAGCTTCGGGAGCAGTACTTC.